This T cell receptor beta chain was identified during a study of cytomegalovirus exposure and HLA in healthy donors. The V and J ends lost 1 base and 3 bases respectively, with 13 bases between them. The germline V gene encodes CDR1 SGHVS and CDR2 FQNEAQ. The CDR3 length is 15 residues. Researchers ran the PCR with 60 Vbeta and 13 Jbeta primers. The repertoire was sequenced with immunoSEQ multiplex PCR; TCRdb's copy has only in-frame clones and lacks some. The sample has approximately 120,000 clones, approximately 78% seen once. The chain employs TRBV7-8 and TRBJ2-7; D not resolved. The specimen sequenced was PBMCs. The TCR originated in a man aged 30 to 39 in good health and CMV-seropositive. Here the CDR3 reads CASSLGTRSDYEQYF. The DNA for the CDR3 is TGTGCCAGCAGCTTAGGTACGCGGAGTGACTACGAGCAGTACTTC.